Listed here is a single T cell receptor beta chain. Its antigen specificity is not known. The sample holds no much larger clone one base away, and base qualities are not on file. The data originate from a study of blood T cell repertoires in COVID-19 (dated by TCRdb to about 2020). Regarding the research as a whole: Samples covering the acute and convalescent phases of COVID-19 were provided by collaborators in the United States, Italy and Spain. The repertoires were released in a freely available public database intended as a resource for research on the immune response to SARS-CoV-2. The dataset comprised deeply sampled blood TCRbeta repertoires from subjects exposed to, actively infected with, or recovered from COVID-19. The prospective study material was composed of cDNA or gDNA derived from T cells, B-cell-depleted T cells, or PBMCs. Samples came from the ongoing ImmuneRACE study (first 160 participants) plus 1,254 subjects from 6 global collaborators. HLA class I and class II types, where available, came from metadata supplied by the sample provider rather than from assay-based typing. The sample metadata nearly always contained a de-identified subject ID, COVID-19 status, age in years and sex. What the research found in general, with its limitations: How much clinical and demographic metadata was included differed by source and by participant, and the metadata was provided uncurated.

TCRbeta CDR3 regions were amplified from genomic DNA using the immunoSEQ Assay, a bias-controlled multiplex PCR. The original pipeline was this. Within the assay, amplification of reference gene primers was used to estimate how many nucleated cells each sample contained. To quantify the absolute abundance of each unique TCRbeta CDR3 rearrangement, sequence reads were collapsed and filtered. Productive Simpson clonality was computed per sample as the square root of Simpson's diversity index over productive rearrangements. TCRdb took over this immuneACCESS table, retaining in-frame rearrangements with V and J assigned. Such tables are incomplete; in checked studies, under half of the missing clones stem from an unresolved V gene, and the remainder is unexplained. V and J calls and clone size follow that table, whereas D and trimming were derived from the DNA. This sample lists 75,000 to 80,000 clones; 88% were detected once. The top ten clones comprise 9.1% of the sample.

Whole blood was collected in K2EDTA tubes by collaborating institutions according to the institutions' own protocols. For TCRbeta analysis, collaborators shipped samples in one of three forms: frozen whole blood, isolated PBMCs, or DNA extracted from either of those sample types. The CDR3 sequence holds 13 residues, the cysteine and phenylalanine included. The sequence is cut down to CDR3 DNA, 39 bases in frame from base 1. The germline V gene (reference sequence) provides CDR1 SEHNR and CDR2 FQNEAQ. The germline V end is reduced by 2 bases and the J end by 12 bases; junction bases left unmatched: 4.

This sequence was found in a human donor in a cohort sampled during active COVID-19. Sample: peripheral blood. In this chain, TRBV7-9 is recombined with TRBJ2-1, with 10 junctional bases fitting TRBD2. The DNA sequence is as follows: TGTGCCAGCAGCTTATATCAGCGGGGGGGGCAGTTCTTC. Its translation reads: CASSLYQRGGQFF.